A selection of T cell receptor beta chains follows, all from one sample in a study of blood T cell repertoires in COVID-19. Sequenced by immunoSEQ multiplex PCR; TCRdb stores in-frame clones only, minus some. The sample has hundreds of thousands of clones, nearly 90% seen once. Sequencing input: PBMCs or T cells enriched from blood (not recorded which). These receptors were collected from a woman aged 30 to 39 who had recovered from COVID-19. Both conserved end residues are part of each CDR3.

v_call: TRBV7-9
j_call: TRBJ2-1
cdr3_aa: CASSDNRGPNYHEQFF

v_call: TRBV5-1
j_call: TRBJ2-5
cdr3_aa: CASSLGLAQETQYF

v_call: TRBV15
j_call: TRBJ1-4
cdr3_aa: CATSRGGTDHGGKLFF

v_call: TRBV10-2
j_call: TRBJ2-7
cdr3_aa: CAPENDRGVNEQYF

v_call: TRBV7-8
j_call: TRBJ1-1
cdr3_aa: CASSLRGGGNTEAFF

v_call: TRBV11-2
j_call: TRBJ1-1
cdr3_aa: CASSPRQGAMNTEAFF

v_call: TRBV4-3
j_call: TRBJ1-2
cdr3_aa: CASSQDASGGNYGYTF

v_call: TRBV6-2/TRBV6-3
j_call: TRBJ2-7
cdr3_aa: CASSPGLVYEQYF

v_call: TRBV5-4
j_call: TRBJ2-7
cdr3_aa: CASSEPGLAEQYF

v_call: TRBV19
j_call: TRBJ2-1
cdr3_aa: CASTRGQSSYNEQFF

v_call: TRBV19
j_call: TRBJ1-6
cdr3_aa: CASSMDRGTYNSPLHF

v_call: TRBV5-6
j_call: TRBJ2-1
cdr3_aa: CASSLGLYNEQFF

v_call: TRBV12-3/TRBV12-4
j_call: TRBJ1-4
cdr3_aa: CASRGQVEKLFF

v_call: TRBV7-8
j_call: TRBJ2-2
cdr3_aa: CASSVPPGQRFRTGELFF

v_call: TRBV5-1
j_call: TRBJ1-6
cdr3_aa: CASSLGGGSAYNSPLHF

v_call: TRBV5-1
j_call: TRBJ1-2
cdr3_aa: CASSLTRDRGGYGYTF

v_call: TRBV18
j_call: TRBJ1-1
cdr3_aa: CASSQGDLVYTEAFF

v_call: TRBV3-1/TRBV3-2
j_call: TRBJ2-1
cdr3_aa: CASSQVSMEQFF

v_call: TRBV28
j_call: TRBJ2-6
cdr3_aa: CASSRRLSGANVLTF

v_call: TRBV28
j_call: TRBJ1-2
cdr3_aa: CASSYRHYGYTF

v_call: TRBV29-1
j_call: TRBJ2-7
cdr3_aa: CSVGASGRRWDEQYF

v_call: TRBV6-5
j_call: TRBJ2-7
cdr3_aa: CASSYSIIRGAYEQYF

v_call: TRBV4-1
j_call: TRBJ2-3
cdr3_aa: CASSQEGSGVGGTQYF

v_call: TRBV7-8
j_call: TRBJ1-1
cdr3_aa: CASSLSGDLEAFF

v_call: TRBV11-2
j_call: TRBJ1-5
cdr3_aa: CASSLSGVQPQHF

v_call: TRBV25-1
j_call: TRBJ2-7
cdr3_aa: CASTAGSAYEQYF

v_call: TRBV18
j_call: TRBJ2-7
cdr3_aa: CASSPGTALEQYF

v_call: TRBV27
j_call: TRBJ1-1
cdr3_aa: CASIGTKAFF

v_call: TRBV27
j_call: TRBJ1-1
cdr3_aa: CASSLLSGGTEAFF

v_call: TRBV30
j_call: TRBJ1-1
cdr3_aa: CAWRRTEAFF

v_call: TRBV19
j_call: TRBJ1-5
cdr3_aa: CASSIAEGFDQPQHF

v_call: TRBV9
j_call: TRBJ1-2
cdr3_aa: CASSVAYQNYGYTF

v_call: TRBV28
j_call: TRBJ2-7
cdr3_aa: CASSSTGQGANEQYF

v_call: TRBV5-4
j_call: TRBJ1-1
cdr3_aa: CASSSGTGGASWNTEAFF

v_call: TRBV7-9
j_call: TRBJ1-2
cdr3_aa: CASTQGQGGHYGYTF

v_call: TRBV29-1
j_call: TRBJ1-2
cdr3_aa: CSASGQGQISSGYTF

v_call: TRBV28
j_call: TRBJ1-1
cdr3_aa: CASSRFGVLNTEAFF

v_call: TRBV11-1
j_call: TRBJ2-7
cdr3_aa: CASRRTGTYEQYF

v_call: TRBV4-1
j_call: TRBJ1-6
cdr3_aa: CASSQEGQGAGSPLHF

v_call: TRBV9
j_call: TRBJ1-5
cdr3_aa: CASSSDGSPQHF

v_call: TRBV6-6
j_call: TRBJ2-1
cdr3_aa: CASTGLATSNEQFF

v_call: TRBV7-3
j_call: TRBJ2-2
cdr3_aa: CASSLGLFGTGELFF

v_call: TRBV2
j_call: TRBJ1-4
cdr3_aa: CASSEQGYEKLFF

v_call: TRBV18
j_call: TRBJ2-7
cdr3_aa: CASSPSSYEQYF